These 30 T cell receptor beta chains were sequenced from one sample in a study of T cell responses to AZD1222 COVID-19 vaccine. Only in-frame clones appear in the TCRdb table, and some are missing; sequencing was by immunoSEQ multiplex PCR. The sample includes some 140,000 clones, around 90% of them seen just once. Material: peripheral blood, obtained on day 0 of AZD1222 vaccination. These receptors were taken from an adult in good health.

The chain's CDR3 is CASSPLGPLAKNIQYF. The CDR3 DNA reads as TGTGCCAGCTCACCCCTGGGGCCACTAGCCAAAAACATTCAGTACTTC. The chain links TRBV18 to TRBJ2-4; possible D gene TRBD1, 5 bases. CDR1 and CDR2 (germline): KGHSH, LQKENI. The CDR3 extends over 16 amino acids. The V end was cut by 3 bases, the J end by 0 bases, with 12 bases between.

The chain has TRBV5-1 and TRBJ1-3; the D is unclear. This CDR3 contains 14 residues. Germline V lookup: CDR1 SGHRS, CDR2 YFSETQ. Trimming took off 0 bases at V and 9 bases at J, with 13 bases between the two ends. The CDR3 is CASSLERAAGTIYF. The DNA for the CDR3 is TGCGCCAGCAGCTTGGAGAGGGCAGCAGGCACCATATATTTT. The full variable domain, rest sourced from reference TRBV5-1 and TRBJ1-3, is KAGVTQTPRYLIKTRGQQVTLSCSPISGHRSVSWYQQTPGQGLQFLFEYFSETQRNKGNFPGRFSGRQFSNSRSEMNVSTLELGDSALYLCASSLERAAGTIYFGEGSWLTVV.

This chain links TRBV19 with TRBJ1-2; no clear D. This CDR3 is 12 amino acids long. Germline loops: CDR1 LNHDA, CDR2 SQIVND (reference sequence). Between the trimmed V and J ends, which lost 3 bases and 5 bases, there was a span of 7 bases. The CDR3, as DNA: TGTGCCAGTAGTATTTGGGGTTATGGCTACACCTTC. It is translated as CASSIWGYGYTF.

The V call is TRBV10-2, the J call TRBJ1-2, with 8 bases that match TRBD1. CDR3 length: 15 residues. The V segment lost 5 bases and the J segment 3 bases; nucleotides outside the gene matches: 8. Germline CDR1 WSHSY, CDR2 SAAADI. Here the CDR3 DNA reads TGCGCCAGCAGTCCGGGCGACAGGGGCGACTATGGCTACACCTTC. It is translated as CASSPGDRGDYGYTF.

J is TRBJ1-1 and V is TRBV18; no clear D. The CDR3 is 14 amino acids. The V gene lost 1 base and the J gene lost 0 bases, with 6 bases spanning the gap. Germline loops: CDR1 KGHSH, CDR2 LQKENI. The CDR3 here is CASSPLLMNTEAFF. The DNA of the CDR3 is TGTGCCAGCTCACCACTGCTAATGAACACTGAAGCTTTCTTT.

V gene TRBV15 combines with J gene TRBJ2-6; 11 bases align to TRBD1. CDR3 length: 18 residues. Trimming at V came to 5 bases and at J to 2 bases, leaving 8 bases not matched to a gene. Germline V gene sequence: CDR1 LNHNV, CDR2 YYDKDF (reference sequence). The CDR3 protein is CATSGRPGQGAGANVLTF. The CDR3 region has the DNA TGTGCCACCAGCGGGCGACCGGGACAGGGGGCTGGGGCCAACGTCCTGACTTTC.

CDR3 sequence reads: CASSPDREASSNGYTF. For the CDR3, the DNA is TGCGCCAGCAGCCCTGACAGGGAAGCGTCCTCGAATGGCTACACCTTC. The genes are TRBV5-1 and TRBJ1-2, with TRBD1 matching 7 bases. CDR1 SGHRS and CDR2 YFSETQ come from the germline V gene. CDR3 length: 16 residues. V lost 4 bases and J lost 6; bases outside the gene matches: 15. Full variable domain (missing parts from reference TRBV5-1 and TRBJ1-2): KAGVTQTPRYLIKTRGQQVTLSCSPISGHRSVSWYQQTPGQGLQFLFEYFSETQRNKGNFPGRFSGRQFSNSRSEMNVSTLELGDSALYLCASSPDREASSNGYTFGSGTRLTVV.

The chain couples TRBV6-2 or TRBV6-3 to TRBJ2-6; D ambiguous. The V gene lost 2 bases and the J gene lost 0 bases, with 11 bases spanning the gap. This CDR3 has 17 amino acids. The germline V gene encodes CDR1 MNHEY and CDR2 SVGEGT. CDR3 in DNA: TGTGCCAGCAGTTACGATCAGGCTAGCTCTGGGGCCAACGTCCTGACTTTC. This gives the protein CASSYDQASSGANVLTF.

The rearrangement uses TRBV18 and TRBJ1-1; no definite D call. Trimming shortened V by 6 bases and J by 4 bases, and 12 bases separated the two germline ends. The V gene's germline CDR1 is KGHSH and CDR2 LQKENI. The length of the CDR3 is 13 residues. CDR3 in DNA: TGTGCCAGCTCGAAGGGAGGTGGCACTGAAGCTTTCTTT. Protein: CASSKGGGTEAFF.

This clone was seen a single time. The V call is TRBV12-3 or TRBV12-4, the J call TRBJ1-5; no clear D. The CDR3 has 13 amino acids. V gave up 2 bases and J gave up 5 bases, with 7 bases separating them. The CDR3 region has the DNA TGTGCCAGCAGTTTACAGCCGCATCAGCCCCAGCATTTT. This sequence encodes CASSLQPHQPQHF.

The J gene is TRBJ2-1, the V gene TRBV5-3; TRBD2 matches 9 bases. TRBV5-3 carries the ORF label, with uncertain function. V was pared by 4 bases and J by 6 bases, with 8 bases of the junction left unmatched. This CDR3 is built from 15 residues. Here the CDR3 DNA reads TGTGCCAGAAGCCCCTGGGCGGGAGGGCCCAATGAGCAGTTCTTC. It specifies CARSPWAGGPNEQFF.

DNA for the CDR3: TGTGCCAGCAGTTTTGGTGTAGGGACTGAAGCTTTCTTT. Translating it yields CASSFGVGTEAFF. This chain uses TRBV12-3 or TRBV12-4 with TRBJ1-1, with no clear D. The CDR3 has 13 residues. V shed 3 bases and J shed 5 bases, with 10 bases lying between them.

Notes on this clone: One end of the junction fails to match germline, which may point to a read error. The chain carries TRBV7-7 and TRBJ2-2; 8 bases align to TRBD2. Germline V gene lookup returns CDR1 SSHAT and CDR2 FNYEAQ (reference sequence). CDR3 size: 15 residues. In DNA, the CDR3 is TGTGCTAGCAGCTTAGCGGGGCCGAACACCGGGGAGCTGTTTTTT. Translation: CASSLAGPNTGELFF. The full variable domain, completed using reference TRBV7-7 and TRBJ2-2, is GAGVSQSPRYKVTKRGQDVTLRCDPISSHATLYWYQQALGQGPEFLTYFNYEAQPDKSGLPSDRFSAERPEGSISTLTIQRTEQRDSAMYRCASSLAGPNTGELFFGEGSRLTVL.

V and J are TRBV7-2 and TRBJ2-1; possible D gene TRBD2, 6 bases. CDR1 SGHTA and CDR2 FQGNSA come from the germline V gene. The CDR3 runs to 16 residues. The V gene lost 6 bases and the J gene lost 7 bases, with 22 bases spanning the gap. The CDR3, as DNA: TGTGCCAGCAGTCAGGCACCGGGGCTAGCGATGAATGAGCAGTTCTTC. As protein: CASSQAPGLAMNEQFF. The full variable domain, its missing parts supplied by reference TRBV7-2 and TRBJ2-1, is GAGVSQSPSNKVTEKGKDVELRCDPISGHTALYWYRQSLGQGLEFLIYFQGNSAPDKSGLPSDRFSAERTGGSVSTLTIQRTQQEDSAVYLCASSQAPGLAMNEQFFGPGTRLTVL.

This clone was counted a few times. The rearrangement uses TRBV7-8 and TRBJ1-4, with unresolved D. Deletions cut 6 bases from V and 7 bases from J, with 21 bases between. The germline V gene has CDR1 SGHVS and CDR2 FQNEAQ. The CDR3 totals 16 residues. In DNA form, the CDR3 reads TGTGCCAGCAGTCTCTGGGGTGTGGGCCGGGGTGAAAAACTGTTTTTT. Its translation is CASSLWGVGRGEKLFF.

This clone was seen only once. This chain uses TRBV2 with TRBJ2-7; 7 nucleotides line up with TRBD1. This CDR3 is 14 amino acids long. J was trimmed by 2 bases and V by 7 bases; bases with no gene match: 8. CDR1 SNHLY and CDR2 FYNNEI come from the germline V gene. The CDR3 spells CASNPTGTAYEQYF. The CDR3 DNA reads TGTGCCAGCAATCCGACCGGGACAGCCTACGAGCAGTACTTC.

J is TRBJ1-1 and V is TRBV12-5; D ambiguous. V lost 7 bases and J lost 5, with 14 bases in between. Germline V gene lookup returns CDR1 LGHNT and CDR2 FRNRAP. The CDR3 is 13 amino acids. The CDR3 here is CASAERRGTEAFF. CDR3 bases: TGTGCTAGTGCCGAACGGCGCGGGACTGAAGCTTTCTTT.

The CDR3 is CAADDAGNTIYF. CDR3 DNA: TGTGCCGCTGATGACGCTGGAAACACCATATATTTT. The rearrangement uses TRBV28 and TRBJ1-3; D is uncertain. Germline CDR1 reads MDHEN; CDR2 reads SYDVKM. This CDR3 has 12 amino acids. Between the trimmed V and J ends, which lost 11 bases and 2 bases, there was a span of 10 bases.

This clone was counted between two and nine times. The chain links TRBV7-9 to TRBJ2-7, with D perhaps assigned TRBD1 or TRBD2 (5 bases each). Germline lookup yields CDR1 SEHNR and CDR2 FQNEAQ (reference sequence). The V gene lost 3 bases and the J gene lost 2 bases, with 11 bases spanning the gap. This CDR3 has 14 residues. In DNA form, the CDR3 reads TGTGCCAGCAGCTTCCGGGACGGGCCCTACGAGCAGTACTTC. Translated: CASSFRDGPYEQYF.

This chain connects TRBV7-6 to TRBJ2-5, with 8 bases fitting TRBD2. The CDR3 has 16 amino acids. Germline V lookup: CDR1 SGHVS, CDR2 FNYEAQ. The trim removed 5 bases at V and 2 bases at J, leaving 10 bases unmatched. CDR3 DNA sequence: TGTGCCAGCAGCCCGTCGGGACTAGAGGATCAAGAGACCCAGTACTTC. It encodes CASSPSGLEDQETQYF.

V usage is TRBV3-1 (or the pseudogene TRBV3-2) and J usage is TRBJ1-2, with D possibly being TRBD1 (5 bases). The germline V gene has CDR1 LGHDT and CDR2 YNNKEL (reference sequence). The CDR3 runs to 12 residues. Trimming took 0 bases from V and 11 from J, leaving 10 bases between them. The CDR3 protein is CASSQDLRGYTF. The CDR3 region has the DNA TGTGCCAGCAGCCAAGATTTGCGGGGGTACACCTTC.

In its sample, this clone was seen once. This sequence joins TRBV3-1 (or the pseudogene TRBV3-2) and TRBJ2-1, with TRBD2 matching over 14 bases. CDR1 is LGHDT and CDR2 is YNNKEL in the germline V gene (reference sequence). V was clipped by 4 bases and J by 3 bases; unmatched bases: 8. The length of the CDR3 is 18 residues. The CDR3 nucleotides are TGTGCCAGCAGCCGCGGACTAGCGGGGGGCCTTTTCTACAATGAGCAGTTCTTC. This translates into CASSRGLAGGLFYNEQFF.

CDR3 in amino acids: CASSLIAGELFF. The CDR3 DNA reads TGTGCCAGCAGCTTAATTGCCGGGGAGCTGTTTTTT. The chain links TRBV13 to TRBJ2-2; D is undetermined. V dropped 2 bases and J dropped 6 bases, with 4 bases sitting between them. Looked up from germline, CDR1 is PRHDT and CDR2 is FYEKMQ (reference sequence). The CDR3 is made up of 12 amino acids.

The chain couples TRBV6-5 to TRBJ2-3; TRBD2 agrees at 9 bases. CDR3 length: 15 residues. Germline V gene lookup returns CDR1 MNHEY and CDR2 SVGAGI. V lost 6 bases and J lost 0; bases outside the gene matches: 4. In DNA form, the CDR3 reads TGTGCCAGCAGGACTAGCGGCTCGAGCACAGATACGCAGTATTTT. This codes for CASRTSGSSTDTQYF.

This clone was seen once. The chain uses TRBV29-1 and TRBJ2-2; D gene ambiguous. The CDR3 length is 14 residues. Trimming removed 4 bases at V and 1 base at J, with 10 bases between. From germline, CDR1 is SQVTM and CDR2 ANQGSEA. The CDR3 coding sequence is TGCAGCGTTGGGGCTAGTCTGAACACCGGGGAGCTGTTTTTT. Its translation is CSVGASLNTGELFF.

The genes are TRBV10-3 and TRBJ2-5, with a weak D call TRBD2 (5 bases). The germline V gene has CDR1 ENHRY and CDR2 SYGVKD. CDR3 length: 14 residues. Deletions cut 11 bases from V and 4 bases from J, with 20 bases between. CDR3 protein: CAAAGQRSIETQYF. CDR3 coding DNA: TGTGCCGCGGCCGGCCAGCGGAGCATAGAGACCCAGTACTTC.

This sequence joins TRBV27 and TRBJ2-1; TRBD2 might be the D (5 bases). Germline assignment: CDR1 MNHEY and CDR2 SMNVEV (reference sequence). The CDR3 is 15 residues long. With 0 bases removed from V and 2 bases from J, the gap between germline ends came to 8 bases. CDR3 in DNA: TGTGCCAGCAGTTTATCTGCGGGCACCTACAATGAGCAGTTCTTC. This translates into CASSLSAGTYNEQFF.

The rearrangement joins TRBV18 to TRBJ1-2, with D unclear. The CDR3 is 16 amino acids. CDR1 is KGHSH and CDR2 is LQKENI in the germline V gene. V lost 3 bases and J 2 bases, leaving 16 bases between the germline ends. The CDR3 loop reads CASSPTDGSVNYGYTF. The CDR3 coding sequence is TGTGCCAGCTCACCGACGGATGGGTCGGTAAACTATGGCTACACCTTC.

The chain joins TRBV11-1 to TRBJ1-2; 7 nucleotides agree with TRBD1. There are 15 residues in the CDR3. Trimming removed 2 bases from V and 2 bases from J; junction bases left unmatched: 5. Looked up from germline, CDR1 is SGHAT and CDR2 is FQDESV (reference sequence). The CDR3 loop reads CASSLSPTGNYGYTF. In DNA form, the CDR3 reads TGTGCCAGCAGCTTATCCCCGACAGGGAACTATGGCTACACCTTC.

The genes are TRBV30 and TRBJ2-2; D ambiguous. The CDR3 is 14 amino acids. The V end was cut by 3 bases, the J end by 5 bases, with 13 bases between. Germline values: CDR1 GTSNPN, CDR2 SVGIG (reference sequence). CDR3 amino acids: CAWRLLRTTGELFF. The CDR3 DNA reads TGTGCCTGGAGGCTACTCCGAACGACCGGGGAGCTGTTTTTT.